Shown below are 23 T cell receptor beta chains from a single sample sequenced in a study of blood T cell repertoires in COVID-19. The method was immunoSEQ multiplex PCR; TCRdb's version includes in-frame clones alone and lacks a portion of them. The data show some 180,000 clones, under 90% seen once. Sequenced input: peripheral blood. The source of these receptors is a woman at least 80 years old with acute or convalescent COVID-19.

This clone has only a few counts. CDR3 in amino acids: CASSTRTGFNEKLFF. The CDR3 region has the DNA TGTGCCAGCAGCACCCGGACAGGGTTTAATGAAAAACTGTTTTTT. The chain couples TRBV9 to TRBJ1-4, with TRBD1 identical over 8 bases. Trimming at V came to 4 bases and at J to 4 bases, leaving 6 bases not matched to a gene. Per germline, CDR1 SGDLS and CDR2 YYNGEE. The CDR3 extends over 15 amino acids.

This chain links TRBV3-1 (or the pseudogene TRBV3-2) with TRBJ2-3, with TRBD2 matching 13 bases. V was clipped by 1 base and J by 4 bases; unmatched bases: 5. From germline, CDR1 is LGHDT and CDR2 YNNKEL (reference sequence). There are 17 residues in the CDR3. This CDR3 reads CASSQGRTSGGADTQYF. The CDR3 DNA follows: TGTGCCAGCAGCCAAGGCCGGACTAGCGGGGGTGCAGATACGCAGTATTTT.

The chain recombines TRBV30 with TRBJ2-7; D remains unclear. The germline V and J ends were trimmed by 3 bases and 3 bases, with 6 bases remaining between them. Germline CDR1 and CDR2: GTSNPN and SVGIG (reference sequence). The CDR3 covers 11 residues. This chain's CDR3 is CAWRSNYEQYF. CDR3 sequence (DNA): TGTGCCTGGAGATCCAACTACGAGCAGTACTTC.

By its share, this clone is medium-sized. The genes are TRBV19 and TRBJ2-1; 7 bases fit TRBD1. Germline-derived CDR1 and CDR2 are LNHDA and SQIVND (reference sequence). The CDR3 is 13 amino acids. V dropped 4 bases and J dropped 9; count of bases not matched to a gene: 6. CDR3 sequence reads: CASSTSGGSEQFF. In DNA, the CDR3 is TGTGCCAGTAGTACCTCAGGGGGTAGTGAGCAGTTCTTC.

The V gene is TRBV18, the J gene TRBJ1-1; D uncertain. Deletions cut 0 bases from V and 1 base from J, with 9 bases between. CDR3 length: 15 residues. Germline V gives CDR1 KGHSH, CDR2 LQKENI. The CDR3 sequence is CASSPPVGENTEAFF. CDR3 DNA: TGTGCCAGCTCACCACCTGTTGGAGAGAACACTGAAGCTTTCTTT.

V is TRBV7-3 and J is TRBJ2-7; possibly TRBD1 for D (5 bases). Germline-derived CDR1 and CDR2 are SGHTA and FQGTGA. Trimming cost V 5 bases and J 5 bases, with 13 bases left between them. The length of the CDR3 is 13 residues. Here the CDR3 DNA reads TGTGCCAGCAGCCGACGCCCAGGGAACGAGCAGTACTTC. It translates to CASSRRPGNEQYF.

This chain joins TRBV3-1 (or the pseudogene TRBV3-2) and TRBJ1-4; D not resolved. The V gene's germline CDR1 is LGHDT and CDR2 YNNKEL (reference sequence). The CDR3 is 15 residues long. Trimming shortened V by 1 base and J by 4 bases, and 10 bases separated the two germline ends. CDR3 sequence (DNA): TGTGCCAGCAGCCAAGGTGTCCCGGTTAATGAAAAACTGTTTTTT. It yields the protein CASSQGVPVNEKLFF.

The chain recombines TRBV18 with TRBJ2-3; tentative D call: TRBD2 (6 bases). CDR1 is KGHSH, CDR2 LQKENI, per germline. V lost 3 bases and J 1 base, leaving 8 bases between the germline ends. The CDR3 totals 14 residues. CDR3 nucleotide sequence: TGTGCCAGCTCACCTGGAGGGGGCACAGATACGCAGTATTTT. As protein: CASSPGGGTDTQYF.

V gene TRBV10-3 combines with J gene TRBJ2-2, with D unresolved. There are 13 residues in the CDR3. The V gene's germline CDR1 is ENHRY and CDR2 SYGVKD. Trimming removed 0 bases at V and 9 bases at J, with 8 bases between. DNA for the CDR3: TGTGCCATCAGTGAGTCGAACAGAAGGGAGCTGTTTTTT. It encodes CAISESNRRELFF.

This clone was observed a single time. This chain links TRBV4-3 with TRBJ2-3; D is uncertain. This CDR3 is 13 amino acids long. CDR1 is LGHNA, CDR2 YSLEER, per germline. The V end lost 0 bases, the J end lost 4 bases, and 5 bases lay between the germline ends. The CDR3 reads CASSQDVADTQYF. The CDR3 DNA is TGCGCCAGCAGCCAAGATGTCGCAGATACGCAGTATTTT.

The chain links TRBV4-3 to TRBJ1-2; no clear D gene. From germline, CDR1 is LGHNA and CDR2 YSLEER. V was cut by 4 bases and J by 6 bases, with 12 bases left in between. This CDR3 has 13 residues. The CDR3 loop is CASSPEQWDGYTF. In nucleotides, the CDR3 is TGCGCCAGCAGCCCCGAACAGTGGGATGGCTACACCTTC.

The chain carries TRBV6-2 or TRBV6-3 and TRBJ2-7, with 12 bases identical to TRBD1. This CDR3 has 14 residues. Germline CDR1 MNHEY, CDR2 SVGEGT. V gave up 5 bases and J gave up 5 bases; unmatched junction bases: 4. CDR3 sequence: CASSTGTGGHEQYF. Here the CDR3 DNA reads TGTGCCAGCAGTACCGGGACAGGGGGCCACGAGCAGTACTTC.

The chain recombines TRBV7-2 with TRBJ2-2, with D unclear. Trimming pared 0 bases from V and 5 bases from J, leaving 7 bases between. This CDR3 contains 14 residues. Germline values: CDR1 SGHTA, CDR2 FQGNSA. CDR3 in DNA: TGTGCCAGCAGCTTAGCTCTACAGACCGGGGAGCTGTTTTTT. This translates into CASSLALQTGELFF.

The V gene is TRBV11-2, the J gene TRBJ2-3, with 7 bases matching TRBD2. V shed 1 base and J 0 bases; nucleotides not matched to a gene: 4. CDR1 is SGHAT and CDR2 is FQNNGV in the germline V gene. The CDR3 spans 16 residues. DNA of the CDR3: TGTGCCAGCAGCTTAGTTGGGGGGGGGAGCACAGATACGCAGTATTTT. It specifies CASSLVGGGSTDTQYF.

The V call is TRBV9, the J call TRBJ1-2; 8 bases fit TRBD1. V lost 0 bases, J lost 4 bases, and 5 bases stayed unmatched. The CDR3 has 15 amino acids. CDR1 is SGDLS, CDR2 YYNGEE, per germline. The CDR3 DNA sequence: TGTGCCAGCAGCGTAGGTACAGGGGGAAGCTATGGCTACACCTTC. Protein sequence: CASSVGTGGSYGYTF.

The chain has TRBV4-1 and TRBJ2-3; no firm D call. CDR1 is MGHRA, CDR2 YSYEKL, per germline. The CDR3 is 14 amino acids. V shed 0 bases and J shed 3 bases, with 7 bases lying between them. Written as DNA, the CDR3 is TGCGCCAGCAGCCAAGATGCAGTGACAGATACGCAGTATTTT. Its protein product is CASSQDAVTDTQYF.

This clone came up once. The J gene is TRBJ2-2, the V gene TRBV19, with 10 positions matching TRBD1. The CDR3 consists of 15 residues. Germline CDR1 LNHDA, CDR2 SQIVND (reference sequence). The trim removed 8 bases at V and 9 bases at J, leaving 12 bases unmatched. The CDR3 reads CASGRGQGIVRELFF. In DNA, the CDR3 is TGTGCCAGTGGGCGGGGACAGGGGATTGTCCGGGAGCTGTTTTTT.

The chain joins TRBV19 to TRBJ2-7; tentative D call: TRBD1 (5 bases). V lost 4 bases to trimming and J lost 3 bases, with 13 bases between them. This CDR3 has 14 residues. The germline CDR1 and CDR2 sequences are LNHDA and SQIVND (reference sequence). The CDR3 here is CASSRGRGFYEQYF. In DNA form, the CDR3 reads TGTGCCAGTAGTAGGGGAAGGGGATTCTACGAGCAGTACTTC.

This clone was seen more than once but under ten times. This chain joins TRBV1 and TRBJ1-2; TRBD1, the table's D call, was not compared with the DNA. TRBV1 is a pseudogene segment. The CDR3 covers 14 residues. CDR3 in amino acids: CTSSQGRANYGYTF. CDR3 sequence (DNA): TGCACCAGCAGCCAGGGCAGGGCTAACTATGGCTACACCTTC.

This clone was recorded a few times. V usage is TRBV7-6 and J usage is TRBJ1-3; TRBD1 agrees at 10 bases. With 5 bases clipped from V and 0 bases from J, the junction kept 4 bases outside the gene matches. The CDR3 contains 16 residues. Germline CDR1 is SGHVS and CDR2 is FNYEAQ. CDR3 nucleotide sequence: TGTGCCAGCAGCATGGGACAGGGGCTCTCTGGAAACACCATATATTTT. This translates into CASSMGQGLSGNTIYF. The full variable domain, its missing parts supplied by reference TRBV7-6 and TRBJ1-3, is GAGVSQSPRYKVTKRGQDVALRCDPISGHVSLYWYRQALGQGPEFLTYFNYEAQQDKSGLPNDRFSAERPEGSISTLTIQRTEQRDSAMYRCASSMGQGLSGNTIYFGEGSWLTVV.

The chain is built from TRBV29-1 and TRBJ1-1, with 7 bases identical to TRBD1. Germline assignment: CDR1 SQVTM and CDR2 ANQGSEA. The CDR3 length is 13 residues. Unmatched junction bases numbered 10, after V lost 7 bases and J lost 5 bases. The CDR3 DNA reads TGCAGCGCTTCGACAGGGCCTGGTACTGAAGCTTTCTTT. Protein: CSASTGPGTEAFF.

The chain recombines TRBV9 with TRBJ1-2; no clear D. V was clipped by 0 bases and J by 7 bases, with 10 bases between them. Per the germline V gene, CDR1 is SGDLS and CDR2 is YYNGEE. The CDR3 totals 13 residues. CDR3 bases: TGTGCCAGCAGCGTAGTGGGAGGGTTTGGCTACACCTTC. This translates into CASSVVGGFGYTF.

This rearrangement joins TRBV5-1 to TRBJ2-2; tentative D call: TRBD1 (6 bases). Germline lookup yields CDR1 SGHRS and CDR2 YFSETQ. Trimming pared 1 base from V and 6 bases from J, leaving 7 bases between. The CDR3 consists of 13 residues. The CDR3 coding sequence is TGCGCCAGCAGCTTGAGGGGGTCCGGGGAGCTGTTTTTT. Translating gives CASSLRGSGELFF.